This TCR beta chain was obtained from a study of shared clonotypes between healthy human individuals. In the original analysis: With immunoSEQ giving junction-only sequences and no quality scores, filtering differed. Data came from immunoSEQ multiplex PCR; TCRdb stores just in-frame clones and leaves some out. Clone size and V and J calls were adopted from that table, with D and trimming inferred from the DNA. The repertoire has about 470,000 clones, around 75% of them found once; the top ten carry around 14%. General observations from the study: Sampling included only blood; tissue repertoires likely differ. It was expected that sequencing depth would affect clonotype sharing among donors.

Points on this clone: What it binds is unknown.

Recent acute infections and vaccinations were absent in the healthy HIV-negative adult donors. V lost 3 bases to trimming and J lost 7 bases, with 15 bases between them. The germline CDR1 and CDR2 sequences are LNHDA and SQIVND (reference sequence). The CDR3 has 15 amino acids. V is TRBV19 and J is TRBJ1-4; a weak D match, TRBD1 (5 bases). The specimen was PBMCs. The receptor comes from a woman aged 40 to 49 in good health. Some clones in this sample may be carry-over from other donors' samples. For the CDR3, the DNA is TGTGCCAGTAGTATTCAAGGGGCCGGTCGTGAAAAACTGTTTTTT. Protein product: CASSIQGAGREKLFF.